This T cell receptor (beta chain) came from a study of CD4 T cell repertoires in COVID-19. The CDR3 length is 15 residues. The germline V gene encodes CDR1 MNHEY and CDR2 SVGAGI. With 0 bases removed from V and 5 bases from J, the gap between germline ends came to 11 bases. No culture step preceded sequencing of the ex vivo isolated memory T cells. Using immunoSEQ multiplex PCR, the repertoire was profiled, and TCRdb retains in-frame clones only, with some absent. The table shows about 25,000 clones, with about 94% occurring only once. The specimen comprised circulating follicular helper CD4+ T cells (cTfh) from blood, sampled before the COVID-19 pandemic. The receptor was isolated from a human donor who had COVID-19. This chain joins TRBV6-5 and TRBJ2-1; possible D gene TRBD2, 5 bases. The CDR3 here is CASSYSGGRHNEQFF. CDR3 nucleotides: TGTGCCAGCAGTTACTCTGGCGGGCGGCACAATGAGCAGTTCTTC.